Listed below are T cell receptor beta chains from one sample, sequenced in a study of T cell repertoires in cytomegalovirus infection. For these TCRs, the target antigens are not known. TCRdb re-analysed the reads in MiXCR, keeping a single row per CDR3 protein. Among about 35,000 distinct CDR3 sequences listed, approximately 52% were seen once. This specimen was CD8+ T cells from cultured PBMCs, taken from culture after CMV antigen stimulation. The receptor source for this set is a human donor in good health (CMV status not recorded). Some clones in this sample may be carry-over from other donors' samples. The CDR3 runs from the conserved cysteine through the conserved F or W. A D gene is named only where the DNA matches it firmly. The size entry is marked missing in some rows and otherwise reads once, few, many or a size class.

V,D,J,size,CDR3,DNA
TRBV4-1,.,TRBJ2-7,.,CASSQGEGPSYEQYF,TGCGCCAGCAGCCAAGGTGAGGGACCCTCCTACGAGCAGTACTTC
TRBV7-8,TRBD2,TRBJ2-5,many,CASSVGTSGRFQETQYF,TGTGCCAGCAGCGTCGGGACTAGCGGGAGGTTCCAAGAGACCCAGTACTTC
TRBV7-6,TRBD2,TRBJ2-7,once,CASRDYGDEQYF,TGTGCCAGCCGGGACTATGGCGACGAGCAGTACTTC
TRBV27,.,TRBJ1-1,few,CASSSLQGGETEAFF,TGTGCCAGCAGTTCACTCCAAGGGGGAGAGACTGAAGCTTTCTTT
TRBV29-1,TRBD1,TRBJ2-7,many,CSVPQGAPPNYEQYF,TGCAGCGTTCCACAGGGGGCTCCCCCAAACTACGAGCAGTACTTC
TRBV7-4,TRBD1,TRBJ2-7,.,CASSFSTGEWNEQYF,TGTGCCAGCAGCTTTTCGACAGGGGAATGGAACGAGCAGTACTTC
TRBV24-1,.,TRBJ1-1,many,CATSDFPPRTVTVTTEAFF,TGTGCCACCAGTGATTTTCCCCCCCGGACAGTCACAGTTACCACTGAAGCTTTCTTT
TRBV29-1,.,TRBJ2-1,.,CSVDAKVRFLYNEQFF,TGCAGCGTTGATGCAAAGGTGCGATTTCTCTACAATGAGCAGTTCTTC
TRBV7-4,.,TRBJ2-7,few,CDSSDRDMGNYEQYF,TGTGACAGCAGTGACCGGGACATGGGGAACTACGAGCAGTACTTC
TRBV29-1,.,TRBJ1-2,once,CTASEGGAGYTF,TGCACCGCCTCGGAAGGGGGAGCCGGCTACACCTTC
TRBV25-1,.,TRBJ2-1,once,CASYDADGDGWNEQFF,TGTGCCAGTTACGATGCGGACGGGGACGGGTGGAATGAGCAGTTCTTC
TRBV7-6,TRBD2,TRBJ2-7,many,CASSSGTGGRNEQYF,TGTGCCAGCAGCTCAGGGACGGGAGGAAGGAACGAGCAGTACTTC
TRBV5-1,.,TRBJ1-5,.,CASSLGTGRQHF,TGCGCCAGCAGCTTGGGAACGGGACGCCAGCATTTT
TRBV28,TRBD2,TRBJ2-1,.,CASSSPYSGRAHEQFF,TGTGCCAGCAGTTCCCCATATAGCGGGAGGGCCCATGAGCAGTTCTTC
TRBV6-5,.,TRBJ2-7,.,CASSYSTGETSYEQYF,TGTGCCAGCAGTTACTCGACGGGGGAGACGTCCTACGAGCAGTACTTC
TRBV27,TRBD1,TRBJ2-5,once,CASRKPGGTETQYF,TGTGCCAGCCGAAAACCAGGGGGCACGGAGACCCAGTACTTC
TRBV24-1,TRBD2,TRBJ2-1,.,CATSGGHNEQFF,TGTGCCACCTCGGGGGGGCACAATGAGCAGTTCTTC
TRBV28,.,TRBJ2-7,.,CASSFTEYEQYF,TGTGCCAGCAGTTTTACGGAGTACGAGCAGTACTTC
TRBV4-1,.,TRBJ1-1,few,CASSQGHSTEAFF,TGCGCCAGCAGCCAAGGACATTCCACTGAAGCTTTCTTT
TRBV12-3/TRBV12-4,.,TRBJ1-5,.,CASSLDTQPQHF,TGTGCCAGCAGTTTAGACACCCAGCCCCAGCATTTT
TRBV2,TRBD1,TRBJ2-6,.,CASGWDRSSSGANVLTF,TGTGCCAGCGGTTGGGACAGATCTTCCTCTGGGGCCAACGTCCTGACTTTC
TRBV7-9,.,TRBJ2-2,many,CASRYEDKNTGELFF,TGTGCCAGCAGATATGAAGACAAGAACACCGGGGAGCTGTTTTTT
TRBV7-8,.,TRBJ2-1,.,CASSFQSYNEQFF,TGTGCCAGCAGCTTCCAATCCTACAATGAGCAGTTCTTC
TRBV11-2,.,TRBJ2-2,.,CASSLGAGELFF,TGTGCCAGCAGCTTGGGGGCCGGGGAGCTGTTTTTT
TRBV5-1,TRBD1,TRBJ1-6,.,CASSFVQGSYNSPLHF,TGCGCCAGCAGCTTTGTACAGGGGTCCTATAATTCACCCCTCCACTTT
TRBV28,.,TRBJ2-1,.,CASSPLGVAASYNEQFF,TGTGCCAGCAGCCCGCTGGGGGTAGCGGCCTCCTACAATGAGCAGTTCTTC
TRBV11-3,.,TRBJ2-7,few,CASSLGGNYEQYF,TGTGCCAGCAGCTTAGGTGGCAACTACGAGCAGTACTTC
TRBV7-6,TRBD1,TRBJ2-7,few,CASSPRGQGAYEQYF,TGTGCCAGCAGCCCTAGAGGACAGGGAGCCTACGAGCAGTACTTC
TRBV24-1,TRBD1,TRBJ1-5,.,CATSDRGTDQPQHF,TGTGCCACCAGTGACAGGGGGACCGATCAGCCCCAGCATTTT